These T cell receptor beta chains were read from a single sample in a study of T cells in Graves' hyperthyroidism and ophthalmopathy. MiXCR, run by TCRdb on the multiplex PCR reads, gives a single entry per CDR3 protein. In the table there are around 300,000 distinct CDR3 sequences, roughly 13% of which are singletons. Sample: blood. The receptor set was obtained from a woman aged 40 to 50 with Graves' hyperthyroidism. Each CDR3 is given with its conserved first and last residue. The order of the fields is J gene, V gene, clone size, D gene, CDR3 DNA, CDR3 protein. D genes are given only for firm matches. Rows give clone size only sometimes, using once, few, many, or a class for an expanded clone.

TRBJ2-3 TRBV20-1 many TRBD2 TGCAGTGCAGGGACTAGCGGGAGTGCAGATACGCAGTATTTT CSAGTSGSADTQYF
TRBJ2-1 TRBV5-5 many . TGTGCCAGCAGCTTGGAGGAGGGCAGCTACAATGAGCAGTTCTTC CASSLEEGSYNEQFF
TRBJ1-1 TRBV12-5 many . TGTGCTAGTGGCCCCTTGGACACCCAGAACACTGAAGCTTTCTTT CASGPLDTQNTEAFF
TRBJ1-3 TRBV2 many . TGTGCCAGCAGTGAGCTAACTAGCTCTGGAAACACCATATATTTT CASSELTSSGNTIYF
TRBJ1-2 TRBV2 many . . CASSDGVLVGSGNTF
TRBJ2-2 TRBV11-3 few . TGTGCCAGCAGCCCCCTTAGGGGGGCGCGGACCGGGGAGCTGTTTTTT CASSPLRGARTGELFF
TRBJ1-5 TRBV7-6 many . TGTGCCAGCACCTCAAGGCCGGATCAGCCCCAGCATTTT CASTSRPDQPQHF
TRBJ2-5 TRBV10-3 . . TGTGCCATCAGTCTCGGTAGGGAGACCCAGTACTTC CAISLGRETQYF
TRBJ1-1 TRBV6-1 many . TGTGCCAGCAGTGAACTTCGATCGTCCACTGAAGCTTTCTTT CASSELRSSTEAFF
TRBJ2-3 TRBV20-1 many . TGCAGTGCTACGGCAGATACGCAGTATTTT CSATADTQYF
TRBJ1-2 TRBV20-1 few . TGCAGTGCTAGAGGCGCGGGGGACTATGGCTACACCTTC CSARGAGDYGYTF
TRBJ1-2 TRBV20-1 few . TGCAGTGCTAGAAAGGGAGGGCGGGTATATGGCTACACCTTC CSARKGGRVYGYTF
TRBJ1-2 TRBV7-9 many . TGTGCCAGCAGCTCCGGACAGAGATATGGCTACACCTTC CASSSGQRYGYTF
TRBJ1-2 TRBV14 . . TGTGCCAGCAGCCAAGGAATCACCGGGGGGAATGATGGCTACACCTTC CASSQGITGGNDGYTF
TRBJ1-1 TRBV20-1 many . TGCAGTGCTAGTATATTCCGGGACGAAGCTTTCTTT CSASIFRDEAFF
TRBJ1-1 TRBV19 . TRBD1 TGTGCCAGTAGTGGTGGACAGGGCAGGGGATACACTGAAGCTTTCTTT CASSGGQGRGYTEAFF
TRBJ2-1 TRBV6-1 many . TGTGCCAGCAGTGCTACCGGGACTTACTCCTACAATGAGCAGTTCTTC CASSATGTYSYNEQFF
TRBJ2-7 TRBV7-2 many TRBD2 TGTGCCAGCACCTCGGGGGGGGTCAACGAGCAGTACTTC CASTSGGVNEQYF
TRBJ1-1 TRBV15 many . TGTGCCACCAGCAGAGATTTTGCAGGGACAGCTTTCTTT CATSRDFAGTAFF
TRBJ1-1 TRBV6-1 many . TGTGCCAGCATTCGAGATGCGGGGAACACTGAAGCTTTCTTT CASIRDAGNTEAFF
TRBJ2-1 TRBV7-9 many TRBD2 TGTGCCAGCAGCTTATATGGGAGGGCCTCGTACAATGAGCAGTTCTTC CASSLYGRASYNEQFF
TRBJ2-5 TRBV5-1 . . TGCGCCAGTTCTCTTCGGGTACCGACTGATCAAGAGACCCAGTACTTC CASSLRVPTDQETQYF
TRBJ2-4 TRBV2 . . TGTGCCAGCATCACTGACAAAAACATTCAGTACTTC CASITDKNIQYF
TRBJ1-5 TRBV5-1 many . TGCGCCAGCAGCCCGGACAGCCGCAATCAGCCCCAGCATTTT CASSPDSRNQPQHF
TRBJ2-5 TRBV4-2 . TRBD1 TGTGCCAGCAGCCCGACAGGGGGACTTCTCCTCGGTCAAGAGACCCAGTACTTC CASSPTGGLLLGQETQYF
TRBJ2-1 TRBV30 . TRBD2 TGTGCCTGGAGTAGAGGTAGCGGGAGTTCGAATGAGCAGTTCTTC CAWSRGSGSSNEQFF
TRBJ2-7 TRBV2 many TRBD1 TGTGCCAGCAAGCGGGCAGGGGGCAGAGAGCAGTACTTC CASKRAGGREQYF
TRBJ1-1 TRBV6-1 many . TGTGCCAGCAGTACCCTGAAATGGGGATATTCGACTGAAGCTTTCTTT CASSTLKWGYSTEAFF